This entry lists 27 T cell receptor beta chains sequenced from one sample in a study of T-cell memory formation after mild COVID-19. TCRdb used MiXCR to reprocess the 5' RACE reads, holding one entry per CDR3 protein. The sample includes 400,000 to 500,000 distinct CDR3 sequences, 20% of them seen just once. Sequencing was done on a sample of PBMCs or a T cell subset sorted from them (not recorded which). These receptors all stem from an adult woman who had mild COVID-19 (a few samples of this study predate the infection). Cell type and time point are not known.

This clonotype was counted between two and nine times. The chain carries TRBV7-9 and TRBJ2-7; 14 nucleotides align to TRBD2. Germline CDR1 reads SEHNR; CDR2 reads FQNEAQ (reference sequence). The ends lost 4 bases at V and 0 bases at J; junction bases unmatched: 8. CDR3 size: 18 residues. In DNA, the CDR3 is TGTGCCAGCAGCTCCATCCAGACTAGCGGGAGGGTCTCCTACGAGCAGTACTTC. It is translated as CASSSIQTSGRVSYEQYF.

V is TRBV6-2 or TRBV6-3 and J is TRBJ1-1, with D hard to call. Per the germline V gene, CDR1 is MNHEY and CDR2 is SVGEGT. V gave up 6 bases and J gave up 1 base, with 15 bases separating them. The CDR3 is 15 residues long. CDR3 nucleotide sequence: TGTGCCAGCAGCCATTGGCCCGACACGAACACTGAAGCTTTCTTT. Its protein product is CASSHWPDTNTEAFF.

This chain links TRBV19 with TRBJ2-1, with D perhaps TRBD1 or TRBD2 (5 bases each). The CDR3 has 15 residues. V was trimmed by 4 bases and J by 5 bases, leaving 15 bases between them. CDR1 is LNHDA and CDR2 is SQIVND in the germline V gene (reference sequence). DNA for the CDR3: TGTGCCAGTAGTAGAGGGGCCACGGGGAACAATGAGCAGTTCTTC. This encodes CASSRGATGNNEQFF.

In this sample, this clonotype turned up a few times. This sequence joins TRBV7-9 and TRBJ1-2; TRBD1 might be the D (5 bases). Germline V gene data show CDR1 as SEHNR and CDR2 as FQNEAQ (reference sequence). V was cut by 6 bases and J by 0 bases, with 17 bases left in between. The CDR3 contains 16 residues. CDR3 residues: CASSSKRETANYGYTF. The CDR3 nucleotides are TGTGCCAGCAGTTCGAAGCGGGAGACAGCTAACTATGGCTACACCTTC.

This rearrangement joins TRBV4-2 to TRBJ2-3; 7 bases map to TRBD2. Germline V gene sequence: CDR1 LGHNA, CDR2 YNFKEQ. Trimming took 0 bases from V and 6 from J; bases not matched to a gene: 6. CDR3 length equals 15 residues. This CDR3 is CASSQEGGSGDTQYF. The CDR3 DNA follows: TGTGCCAGCAGCCAAGAGGGCGGGAGCGGGGATACGCAGTATTTT.

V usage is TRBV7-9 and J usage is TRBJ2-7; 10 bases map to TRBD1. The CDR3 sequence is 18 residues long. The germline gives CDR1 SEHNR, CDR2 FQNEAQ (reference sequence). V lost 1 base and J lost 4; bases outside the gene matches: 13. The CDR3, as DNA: TGTGCCAGCAGCTTAGGGCGGTGGGGGACAGGGGAAACGTACGAGCAGTACTTC. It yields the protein CASSLGRWGTGETYEQYF.

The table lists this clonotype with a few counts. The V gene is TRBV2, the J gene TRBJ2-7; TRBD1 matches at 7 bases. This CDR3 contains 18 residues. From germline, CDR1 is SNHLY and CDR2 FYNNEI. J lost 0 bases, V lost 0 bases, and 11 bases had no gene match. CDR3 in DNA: TGTGCCAGCAGTGAAGCTAAGTCTCCCAGGGACAGCTCCTACGAGCAGTACTTC. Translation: CASSEAKSPRDSSYEQYF.

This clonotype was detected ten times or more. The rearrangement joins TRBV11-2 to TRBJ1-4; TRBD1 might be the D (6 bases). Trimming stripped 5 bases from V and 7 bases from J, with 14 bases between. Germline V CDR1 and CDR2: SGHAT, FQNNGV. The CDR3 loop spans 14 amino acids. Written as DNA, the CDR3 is TGTGCCAGCAGCACAGGGCGGGGAGGTGAAAAACTGTTTTTT. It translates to CASSTGRGGEKLFF.

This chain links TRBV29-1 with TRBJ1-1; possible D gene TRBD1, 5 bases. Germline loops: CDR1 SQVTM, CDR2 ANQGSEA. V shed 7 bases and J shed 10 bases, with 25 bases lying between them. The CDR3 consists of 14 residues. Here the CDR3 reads CSGGEVEGRAGAFF. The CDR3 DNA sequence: TGCAGCGGGGGGGAAGTAGAGGGTCGAGCTGGAGCTTTCTTT.

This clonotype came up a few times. CDR3 coding DNA: TGCAGCGTTGCAGGGGTCAGGAATGGGGAGCAGTACTTC. Its protein product is CSVAGVRNGEQYF. This chain links TRBV29-1 with TRBJ2-7; TRBD1 is a possible D gene (6 bases). The CDR3 runs to 13 residues. The V end was cut by 4 bases, the J end by 7 bases, with 17 bases between. CDR1 and CDR2 (germline): SQVTM, ANQGSEA.

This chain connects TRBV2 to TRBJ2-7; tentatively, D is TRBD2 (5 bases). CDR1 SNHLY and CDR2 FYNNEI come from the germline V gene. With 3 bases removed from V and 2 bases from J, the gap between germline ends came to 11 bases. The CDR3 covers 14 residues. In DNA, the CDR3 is TGTGCCAGCAGTGAGAGTAGCGTCACCTACGAGCAGTACTTC. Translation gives CASSESSVTYEQYF.

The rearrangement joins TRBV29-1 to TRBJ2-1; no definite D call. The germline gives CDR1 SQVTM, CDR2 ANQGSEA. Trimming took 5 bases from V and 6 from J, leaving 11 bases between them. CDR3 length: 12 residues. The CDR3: CSVSGHPNEQFF. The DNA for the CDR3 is TGCAGCGTTTCAGGTCATCCCAATGAGCAGTTCTTC.

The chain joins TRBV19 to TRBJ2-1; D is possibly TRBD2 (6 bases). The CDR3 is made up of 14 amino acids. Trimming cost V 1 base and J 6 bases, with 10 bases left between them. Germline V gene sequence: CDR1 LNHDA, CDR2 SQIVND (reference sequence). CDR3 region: CASSIAGGTNEQFF. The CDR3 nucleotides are TGTGCCAGTAGTATAGCGGGCGGGACCAATGAGCAGTTCTTC.

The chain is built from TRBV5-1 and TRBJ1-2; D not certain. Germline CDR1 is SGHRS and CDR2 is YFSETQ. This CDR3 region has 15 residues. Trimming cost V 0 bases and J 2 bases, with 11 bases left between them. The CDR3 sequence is CASSLDQNGNYGYTF. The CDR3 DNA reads TGCGCCAGCAGCTTGGACCAAAATGGCAACTATGGCTACACCTTC.

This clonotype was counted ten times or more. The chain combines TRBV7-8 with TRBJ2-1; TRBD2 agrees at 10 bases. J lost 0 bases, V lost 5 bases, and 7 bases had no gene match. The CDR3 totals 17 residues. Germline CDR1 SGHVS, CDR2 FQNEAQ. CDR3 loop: CASSPRTSGSSYNEQFF. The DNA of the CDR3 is TGTGCCAGCAGCCCCCGGACTAGCGGAAGCTCCTACAATGAGCAGTTCTTC.

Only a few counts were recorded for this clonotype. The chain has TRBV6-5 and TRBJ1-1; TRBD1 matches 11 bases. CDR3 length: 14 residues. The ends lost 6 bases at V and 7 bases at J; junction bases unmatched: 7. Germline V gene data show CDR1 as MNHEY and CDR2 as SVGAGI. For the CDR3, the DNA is TGTGCCAGCAGACCGGACAGGGGGCAGAATGAAGCTTTCTTT. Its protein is CASRPDRGQNEAFF.

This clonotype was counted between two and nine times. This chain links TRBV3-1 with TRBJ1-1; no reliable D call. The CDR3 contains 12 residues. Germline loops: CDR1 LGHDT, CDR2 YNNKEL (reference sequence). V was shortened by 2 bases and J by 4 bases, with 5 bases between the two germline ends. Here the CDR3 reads CASSQLATEAFF. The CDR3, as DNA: TGTGCCAGCAGCCAACTGGCCACTGAAGCTTTCTTT.

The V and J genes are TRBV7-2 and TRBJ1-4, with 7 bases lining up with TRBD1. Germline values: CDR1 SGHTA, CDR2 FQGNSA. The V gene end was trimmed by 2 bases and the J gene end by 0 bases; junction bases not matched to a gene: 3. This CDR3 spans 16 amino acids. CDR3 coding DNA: TGTGCCAGCAGCTTAATGCAGGGGGCAACTAATGAAAAACTGTTTTTT. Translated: CASSLMQGATNEKLFF. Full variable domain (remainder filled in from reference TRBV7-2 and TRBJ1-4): GAGVSQSPSNKVTEKGKDVELRCDPISGHTALYWYRQSLGQGLEFLIYFQGNSAPDKSGLPSDRFSAERTGGSVSTLTIQRTQQEDSAVYLCASSLMQGATNEKLFFGSGTQLSVL.

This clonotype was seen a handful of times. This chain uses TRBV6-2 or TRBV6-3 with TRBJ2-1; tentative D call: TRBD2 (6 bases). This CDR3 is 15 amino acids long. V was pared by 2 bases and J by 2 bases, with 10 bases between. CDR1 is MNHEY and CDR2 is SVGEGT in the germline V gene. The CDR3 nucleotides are TGTGCCAGCAGTTACCGGCTAGCGACCTACAATGAGCAGTTCTTC. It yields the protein CASSYRLATYNEQFF.

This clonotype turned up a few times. This chain's CDR3 is CASSHGPPGRNVLTF. In nucleotides, the CDR3 is TGTGCCAGCAGCCACGGACCGCCGGGGCGGAACGTCCTGACTTTC. This sequence joins TRBV5-5 and TRBJ2-6; either TRBD1 or TRBD2 may supply D (5 bases each). This CDR3 spans 15 amino acids. Trimming left V 4 bases short and J 10 bases short, with 18 bases between. Germline lookup yields CDR1 SGHKS and CDR2 YYEKEE (reference sequence).

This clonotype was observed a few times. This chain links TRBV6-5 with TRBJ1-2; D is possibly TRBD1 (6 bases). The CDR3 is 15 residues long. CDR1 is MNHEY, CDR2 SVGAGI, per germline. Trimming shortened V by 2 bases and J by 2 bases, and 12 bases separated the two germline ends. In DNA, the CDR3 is TGTGCCAGCAGTTACGAGGGCAGGGGAAACTATGGCTACACCTTC. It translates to CASSYEGRGNYGYTF.

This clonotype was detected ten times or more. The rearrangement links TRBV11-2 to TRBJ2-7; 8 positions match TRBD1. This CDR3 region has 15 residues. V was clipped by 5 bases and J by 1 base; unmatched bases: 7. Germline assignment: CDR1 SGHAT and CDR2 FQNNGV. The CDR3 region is CASSTQGDLSYEQYF. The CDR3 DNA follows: TGTGCCAGCAGCACACAGGGGGATCTTTCCTACGAGCAGTACTTC.

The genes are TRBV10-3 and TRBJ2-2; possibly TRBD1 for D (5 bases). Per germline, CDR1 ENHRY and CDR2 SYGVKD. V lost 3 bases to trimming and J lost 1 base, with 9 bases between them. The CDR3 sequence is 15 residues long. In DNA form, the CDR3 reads TGTGCCATCAGTGAATGGGGCGGGAACACCGGGGAGCTGTTTTTT. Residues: CAISEWGGNTGELFF.

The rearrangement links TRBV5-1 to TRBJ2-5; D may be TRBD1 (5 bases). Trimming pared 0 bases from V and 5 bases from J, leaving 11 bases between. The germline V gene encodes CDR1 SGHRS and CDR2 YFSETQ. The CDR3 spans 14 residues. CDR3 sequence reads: CASSLGSPGETQYF. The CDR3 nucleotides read TGCGCCAGCAGCTTGGGGTCGCCAGGGGAGACCCAGTACTTC.

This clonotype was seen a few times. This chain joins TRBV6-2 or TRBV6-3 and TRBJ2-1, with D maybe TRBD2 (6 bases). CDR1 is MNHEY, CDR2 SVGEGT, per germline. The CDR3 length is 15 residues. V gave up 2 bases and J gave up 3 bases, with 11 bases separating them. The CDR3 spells CASSYLGGSYNEQFF. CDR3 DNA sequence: TGTGCCAGCAGTTACCTTGGAGGGAGCTACAATGAGCAGTTCTTC.

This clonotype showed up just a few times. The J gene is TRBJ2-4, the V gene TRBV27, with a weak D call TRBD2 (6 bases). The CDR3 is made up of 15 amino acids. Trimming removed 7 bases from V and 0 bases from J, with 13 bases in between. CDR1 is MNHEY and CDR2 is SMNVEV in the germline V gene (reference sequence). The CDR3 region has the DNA TGTGCCAGCATGATAAGTAGCGGAGCCAAAAACATTCAGTACTTC. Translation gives CASMISSGAKNIQYF.

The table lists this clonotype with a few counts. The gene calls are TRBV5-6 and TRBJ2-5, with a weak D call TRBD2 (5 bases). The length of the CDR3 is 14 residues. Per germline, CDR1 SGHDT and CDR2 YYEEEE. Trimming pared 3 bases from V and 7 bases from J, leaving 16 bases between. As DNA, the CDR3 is TGTGCCAGCAGCTCCCGGGCCCAGCGGTGGACCCAGTACTTC. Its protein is CASSSRAQRWTQYF.